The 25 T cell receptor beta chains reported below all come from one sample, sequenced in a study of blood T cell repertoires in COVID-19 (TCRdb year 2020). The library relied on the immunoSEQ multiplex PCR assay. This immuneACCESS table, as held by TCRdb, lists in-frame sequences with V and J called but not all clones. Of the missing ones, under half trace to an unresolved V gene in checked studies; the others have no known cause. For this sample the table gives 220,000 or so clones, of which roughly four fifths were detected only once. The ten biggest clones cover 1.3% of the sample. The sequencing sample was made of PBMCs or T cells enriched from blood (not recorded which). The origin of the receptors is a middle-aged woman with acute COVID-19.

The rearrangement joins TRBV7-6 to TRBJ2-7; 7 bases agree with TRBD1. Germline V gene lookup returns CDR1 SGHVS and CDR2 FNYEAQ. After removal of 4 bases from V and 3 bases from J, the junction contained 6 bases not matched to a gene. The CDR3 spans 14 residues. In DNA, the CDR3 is TGTGCCAGCAGCTCTCGACAGGGAAACTACGAGCAGTACTTC. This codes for CASSSRQGNYEQYF.

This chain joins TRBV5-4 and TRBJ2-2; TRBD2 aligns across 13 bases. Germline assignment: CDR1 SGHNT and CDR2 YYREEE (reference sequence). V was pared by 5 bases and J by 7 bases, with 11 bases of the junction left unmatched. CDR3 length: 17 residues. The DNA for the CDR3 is TGTGCCAGCAGTCAGTACGGACTAGCGGGAGCGAGCGGGGAGCTGTTTTTT. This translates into CASSQYGLAGASGELFF.

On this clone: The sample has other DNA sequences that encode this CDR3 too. The CDR3 coding sequence is TGCGCCAGCAGCCAAACCGGACAATCGGATCAGCCCCAGCATTTT. Translation: CASSQTGQSDQPQHF. V usage is TRBV4-1 and J usage is TRBJ1-5, with D possibly TRBD1 on 5 matching bases. The CDR3 spans 15 residues. Germline V gene lookup returns CDR1 MGHRA and CDR2 YSYEKL. V lost 2 bases to trimming and J lost 5 bases, with 13 bases between them.

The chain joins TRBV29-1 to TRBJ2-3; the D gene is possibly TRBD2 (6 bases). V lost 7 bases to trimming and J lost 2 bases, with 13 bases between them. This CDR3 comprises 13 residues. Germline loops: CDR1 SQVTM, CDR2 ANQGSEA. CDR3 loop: CSGGSGFTDTQYF. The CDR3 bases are TGCAGCGGGGGTAGCGGATTCACAGATACGCAGTATTTT.

The CDR3 DNA is TGTGCCAGCAGCGTAGGAGATAATAGCAATCAGCCCCAGCATTTT. Protein sequence: CASSVGDNSNQPQHF. V and J are TRBV7-2 and TRBJ1-5; D gene ambiguous. The CDR3 is 15 amino acids. Looked up from germline, CDR1 is SGHTA and CDR2 is FQGNSA. V lost 5 bases to trimming and J lost 0 bases, with 11 bases between them.

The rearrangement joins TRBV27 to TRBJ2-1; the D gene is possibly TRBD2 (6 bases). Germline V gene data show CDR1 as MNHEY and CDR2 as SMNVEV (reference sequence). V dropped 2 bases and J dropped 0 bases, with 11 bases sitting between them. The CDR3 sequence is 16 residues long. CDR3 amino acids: CASSLGGYVSYNEQFF. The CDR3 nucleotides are TGTGCCAGCAGTTTAGGGGGGTATGTCTCCTACAATGAGCAGTTCTTC.

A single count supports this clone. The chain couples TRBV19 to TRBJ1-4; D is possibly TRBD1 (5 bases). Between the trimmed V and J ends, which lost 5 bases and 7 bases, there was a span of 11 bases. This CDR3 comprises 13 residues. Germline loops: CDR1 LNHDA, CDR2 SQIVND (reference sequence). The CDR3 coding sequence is TGTGCCAGTAGTGACCTCGGGGGTGAAAAACTGTTTTTT. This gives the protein CASSDLGGEKLFF. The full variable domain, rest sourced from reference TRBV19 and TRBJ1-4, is DGGITQSPKYLFRKEGQNVTLSCEQNLNHDAMYWYRQDPGQGLRLIYYSQIVNDFQKGDIAEGYSVSREKKESFPLTVTSAQKNPTAFYLCASSDLGGEKLFFGSGTQLSVL.

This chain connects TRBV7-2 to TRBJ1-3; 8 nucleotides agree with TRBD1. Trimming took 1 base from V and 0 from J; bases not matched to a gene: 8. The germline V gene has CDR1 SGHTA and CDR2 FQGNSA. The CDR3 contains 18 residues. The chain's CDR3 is CASSLVGTGRTSGNTIYF. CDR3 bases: TGTGCCAGCAGCTTAGTGGGGACAGGAAGAACCTCTGGAAACACCATATATTTT.

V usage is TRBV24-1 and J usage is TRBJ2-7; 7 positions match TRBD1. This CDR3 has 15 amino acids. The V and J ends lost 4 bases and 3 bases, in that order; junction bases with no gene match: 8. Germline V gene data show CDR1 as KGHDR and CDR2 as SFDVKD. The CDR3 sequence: CATSDTTGPNYEQYF. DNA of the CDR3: TGTGCCACCAGTGACACGACAGGGCCCAACTACGAGCAGTACTTC.

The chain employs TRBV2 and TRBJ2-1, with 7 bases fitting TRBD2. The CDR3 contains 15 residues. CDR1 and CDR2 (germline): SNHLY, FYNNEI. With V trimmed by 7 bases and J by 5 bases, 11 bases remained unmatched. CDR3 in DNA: TGTGCCAGCAAGCTAGCGGCCCTGGAGGACAATGAGCAGTTCTTC. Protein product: CASKLAALEDNEQFF.

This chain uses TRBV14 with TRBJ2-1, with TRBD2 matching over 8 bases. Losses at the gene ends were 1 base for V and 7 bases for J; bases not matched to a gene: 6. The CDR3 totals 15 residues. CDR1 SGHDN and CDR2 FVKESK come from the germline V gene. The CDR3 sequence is CASSQGWGGRNEQFF. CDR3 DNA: TGTGCCAGCAGCCAAGGGTGGGGCGGGAGGAATGAGCAGTTCTTC.

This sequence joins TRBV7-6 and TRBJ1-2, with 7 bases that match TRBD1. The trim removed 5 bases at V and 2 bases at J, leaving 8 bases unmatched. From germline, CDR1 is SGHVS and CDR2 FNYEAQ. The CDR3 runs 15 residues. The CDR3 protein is CASSPTTGPNYGYTF. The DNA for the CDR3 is TGTGCCAGCAGCCCGACGACAGGGCCCAACTATGGCTACACCTTC.

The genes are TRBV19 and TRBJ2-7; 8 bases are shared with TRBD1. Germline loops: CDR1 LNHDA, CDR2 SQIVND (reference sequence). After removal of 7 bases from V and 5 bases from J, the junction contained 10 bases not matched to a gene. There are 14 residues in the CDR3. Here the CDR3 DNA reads TGTGCCAGTACATCAGGAGGACAGGGCCACGAGCAGTACTTC. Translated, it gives CASTSGGQGHEQYF.

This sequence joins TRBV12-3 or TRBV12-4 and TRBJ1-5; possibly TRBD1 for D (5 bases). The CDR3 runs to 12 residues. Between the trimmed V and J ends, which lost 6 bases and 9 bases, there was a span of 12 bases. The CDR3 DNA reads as TGTGCCAGCAGCCCGGTCGGGGGGCCCCAGCATTTT. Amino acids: CASSPVGGPQHF.

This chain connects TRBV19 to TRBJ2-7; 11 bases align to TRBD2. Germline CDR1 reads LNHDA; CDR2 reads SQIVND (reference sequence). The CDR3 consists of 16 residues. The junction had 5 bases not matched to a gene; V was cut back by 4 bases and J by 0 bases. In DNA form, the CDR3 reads TGTGCCAGTAGTAGACGCGGGACTAGCGGCTCCTACGAGCAGTACTTC. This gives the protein CASSRRGTSGSYEQYF.

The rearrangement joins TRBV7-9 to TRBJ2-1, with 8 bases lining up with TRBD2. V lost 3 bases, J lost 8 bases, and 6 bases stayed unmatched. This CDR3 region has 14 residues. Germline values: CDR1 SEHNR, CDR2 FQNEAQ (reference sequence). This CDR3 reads CASSFAGLAHEQFF. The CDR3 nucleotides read TGTGCCAGCAGCTTCGCCGGACTAGCCCATGAGCAGTTCTTC.

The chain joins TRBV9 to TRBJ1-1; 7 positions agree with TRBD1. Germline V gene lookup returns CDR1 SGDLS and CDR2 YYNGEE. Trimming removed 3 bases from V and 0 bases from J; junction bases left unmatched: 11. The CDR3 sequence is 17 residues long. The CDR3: CASSETGAGPMNTEAFF. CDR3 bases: TGTGCCAGCAGCGAAACAGGGGCCGGCCCAATGAACACTGAAGCTTTCTTT. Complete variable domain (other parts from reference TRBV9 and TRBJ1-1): DSGVTQTPKHLITATGQRVTLRCSPRSGDLSVYWYQQSLDQGLQFLIQYYNGEERAKGNILERFSAQQFPDLHSELNLSSLELGDSALYFCASSETGAGPMNTEAFFGQGTRLTVV.

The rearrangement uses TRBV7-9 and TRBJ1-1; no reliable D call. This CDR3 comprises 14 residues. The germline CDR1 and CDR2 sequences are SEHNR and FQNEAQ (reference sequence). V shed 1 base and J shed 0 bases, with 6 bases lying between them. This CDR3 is CASSLVAVNTEAFF. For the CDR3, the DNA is TGTGCCAGCAGCTTAGTTGCGGTGAACACTGAAGCTTTCTTT. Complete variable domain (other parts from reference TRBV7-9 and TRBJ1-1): DTGVSQNPRHKITKRGQNVTFRCDPISEHNRLYWYRQTLGQGPEFLTYFQNEAQLEKSRLLSDRFSAERPKGSFSTLEIQRTEQGDSAMYLCASSLVAVNTEAFFGQGTRLTVV.

CDR3 in amino acids: CASSQVRTVRNDEQFF. The CDR3 nucleotides are TGTGCCAGCAGCCAAGTGAGGACAGTCAGGAACGATGAGCAGTTCTTC. The chain is built from TRBV3-1 (or the pseudogene TRBV3-2) and TRBJ2-1, with D possibly matching TRBD1 (6 bases). The CDR3 is 16 amino acids. CDR1 and CDR2 from the germline V gene are LGHDT and YNNKEL (reference sequence). Trimming stripped 1 base from V and 8 bases from J, with 18 bases between.

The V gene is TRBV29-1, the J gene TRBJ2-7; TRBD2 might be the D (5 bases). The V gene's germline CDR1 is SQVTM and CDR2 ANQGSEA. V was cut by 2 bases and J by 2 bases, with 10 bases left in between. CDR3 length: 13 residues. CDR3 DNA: TGCAGCGTTGAAATAAGCGGCACCTACGAGCAGTACTTC. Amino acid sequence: CSVEISGTYEQYF.

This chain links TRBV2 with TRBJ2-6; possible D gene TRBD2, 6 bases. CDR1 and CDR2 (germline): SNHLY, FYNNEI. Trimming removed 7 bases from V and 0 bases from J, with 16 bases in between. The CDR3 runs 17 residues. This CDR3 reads CASTGVSGSSGANVLTF. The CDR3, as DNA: TGTGCCAGCACCGGCGTTAGCGGAAGCTCTGGGGCCAACGTCCTGACTTTC.

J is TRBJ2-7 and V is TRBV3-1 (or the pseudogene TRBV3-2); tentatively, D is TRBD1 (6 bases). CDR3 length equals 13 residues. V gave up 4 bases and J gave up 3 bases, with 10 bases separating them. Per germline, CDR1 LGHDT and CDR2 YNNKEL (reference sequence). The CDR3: CASSPRGGYEQYF. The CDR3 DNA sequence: TGTGCCAGCAGCCCTAGAGGGGGCTACGAGCAGTACTTC.

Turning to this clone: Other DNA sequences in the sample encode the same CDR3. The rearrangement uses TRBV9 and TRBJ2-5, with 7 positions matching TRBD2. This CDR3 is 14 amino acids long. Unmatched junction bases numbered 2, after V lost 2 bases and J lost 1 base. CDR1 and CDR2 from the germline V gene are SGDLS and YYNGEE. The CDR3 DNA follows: TGTGCCAGCAGCGTCGGCGGGGGCCAAGAGACCCAGTACTTC. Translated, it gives CASSVGGGQETQYF.

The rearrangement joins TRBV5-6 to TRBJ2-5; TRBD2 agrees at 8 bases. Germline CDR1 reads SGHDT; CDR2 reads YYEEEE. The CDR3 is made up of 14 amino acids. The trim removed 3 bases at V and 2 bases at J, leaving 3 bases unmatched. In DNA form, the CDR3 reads TGTGCCAGCAGCTGGACTAGCTTACAAGAGACCCAGTACTTC. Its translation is CASSWTSLQETQYF.

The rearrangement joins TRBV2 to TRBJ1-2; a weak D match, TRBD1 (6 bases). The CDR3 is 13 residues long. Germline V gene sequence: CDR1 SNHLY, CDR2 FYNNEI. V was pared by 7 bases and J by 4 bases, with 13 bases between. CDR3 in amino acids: CASTWTEGYGYTF. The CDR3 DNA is TGTGCCAGCACTTGGACAGAAGGCTATGGCTACACCTTC. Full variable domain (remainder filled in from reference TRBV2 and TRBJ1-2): EPEVTQTPSHQVTQMGQEVILRCVPISNHLYFYWYRQILGQKVEFLVSFYNNEISEKSEIFDDQFSVERPDGSNFTLKIRSTKLEDSAMYFCASTWTEGYGYTFGSGTRLTVV.